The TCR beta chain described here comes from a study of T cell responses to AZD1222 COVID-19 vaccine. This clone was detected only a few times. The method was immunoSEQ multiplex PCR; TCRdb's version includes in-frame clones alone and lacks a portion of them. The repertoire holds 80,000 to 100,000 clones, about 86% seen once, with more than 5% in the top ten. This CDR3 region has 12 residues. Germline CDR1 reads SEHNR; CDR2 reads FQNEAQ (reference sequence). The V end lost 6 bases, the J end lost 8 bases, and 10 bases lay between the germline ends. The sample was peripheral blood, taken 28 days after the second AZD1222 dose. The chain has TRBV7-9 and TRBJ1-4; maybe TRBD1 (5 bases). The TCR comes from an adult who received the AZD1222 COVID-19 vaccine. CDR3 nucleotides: TGTGCCAGCAGTTGGGGACGGGAAAAACTGTTTTTT. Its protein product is CASSWGREKLFF.